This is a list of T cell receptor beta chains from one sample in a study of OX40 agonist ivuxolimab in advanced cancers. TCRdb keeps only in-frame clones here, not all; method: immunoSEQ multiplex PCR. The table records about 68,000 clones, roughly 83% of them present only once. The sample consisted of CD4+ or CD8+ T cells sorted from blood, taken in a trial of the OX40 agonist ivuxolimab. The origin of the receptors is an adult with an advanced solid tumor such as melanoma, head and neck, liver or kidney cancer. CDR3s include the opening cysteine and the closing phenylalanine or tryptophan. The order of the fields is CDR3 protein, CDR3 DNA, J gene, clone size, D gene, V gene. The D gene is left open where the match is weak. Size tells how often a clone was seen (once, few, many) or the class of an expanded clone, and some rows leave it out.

CASSIFSGQGGSSYNSPLHF	TGTGCCAGTAGTATTTTTTCAGGGCAAGGAGGAAGCTCCTATAATTCACCCCTCCACTTT	TRBJ1-6	NA	NA	TRBV19
CASSLWRGGTKNIQYF	TGTGCCAGCAGCTTATGGCGGGGCGGGACCAAAAACATTCAGTACTTC	TRBJ2-4	NA	NA	TRBV11-2
CAWSSRGGRTTEAFF	TGTGCCTGGAGTTCACGGGGAGGGCGGACGACTGAAGCTTTCTTT	TRBJ1-1	few	NA	TRBV30
CASSRGEGSPLEQYF	TGCGCCAGCAGCCGCGGCGAGGGTAGCCCCTTGGAGCAGTACTTC	TRBJ2-7	NA	NA	TRBV5-1
CASSHATGGEQPQHF	TGTGCCAGCAGCCACGCTACAGGGGGAGAGCAGCCCCAGCATTTT	TRBJ1-5	NA	TRBD1	TRBV28
CASRKTSLNLSYNEQFF	TGTGCCAGCAGGAAGACTAGCCTCAACCTCTCCTACAATGAGCAGTTCTTC	TRBJ2-1	NA	TRBD2	TRBV2
CASSPQDGYEQYF	TGTGCCAGCAGCCCACAGGACGGTTACGAGCAGTACTTC	TRBJ2-7	many	NA	TRBV7-6
CASSSENTGELFF	TGTGCCAGCAGTTCGGAGAACACCGGGGAGCTGTTTTTT	TRBJ2-2	NA	NA	TRBV28
CASSLNPGTGVSGNTIYF	TGTGCCAGCAGCTTAAATCCGGGGACAGGGGTCTCTGGAAACACCATATATTTT	TRBJ1-3	NA	TRBD1	TRBV7-2
CASSVLPPRRREERGAVF	TGTGCCAGCAGCGTTCTACCACCTCGACGAAGGGAAGAACGGGGAGCTGTTTTT	TRBJ2-2	NA	NA	TRBV9
CASNVDRGGVRRVFF	TGTGCCAGCAATGTGGACAGGGGGGGTGTGAGGAGGGTGTTTTTT	TRBJ1-4	NA	TRBD1	TRBV6-1
CASSEAWGQAFF	TGTGCCAGCAGTGAAGCTTGGGGACAAGCTTTCTTT	TRBJ1-1	NA	NA	TRBV2
CASSLSWGQGVYEQYF	TGTGCCAGCAGTTTATCCTGGGGACAGGGGGTGTACGAGCAGTACTTC	TRBJ2-7	NA	TRBD1	TRBV27
CASSFGDGTEAFF	TGTGCCAGCAGCTTCGGGGACGGGACTGAAGCTTTCTTT	TRBJ1-1	NA	NA	TRBV5-6
CASRLTGGHTEAFF	TGTGCCAGCAGGCTCACAGGGGGCCACACTGAAGCTTTCTTT	TRBJ1-1	NA	TRBD1	TRBV2
CASSGGSSYEQYF	TGTGCCAGCAGCGGAGGGTCGTCCTACGAGCAGTACTTC	TRBJ2-7	NA	NA	TRBV11-3
CASSPTSGAGTGELFF	TGCGCCAGCAGCCCGACTAGCGGGGCCGGCACCGGGGAGCTGTTTTTT	TRBJ2-2	NA	TRBD2	TRBV5-1
CSVRVGTAGELFF	TGCAGCGTCCGAGTAGGGACAGCCGGGGAGCTGTTTTTT	TRBJ2-2	NA	TRBD1	TRBV29-1
CATPLRGTGGGELFF	TGTGCCACCCCGCTCCGGGGTACAGGAGGCGGGGAGCTGTTTTTT	TRBJ2-2	NA	NA	TRBV21-1
CASSGSGQGAYEQYF	TGTGCCAGTAGTGGATCGGGACAGGGGGCCTACGAGCAGTACTTC	TRBJ2-7	NA	TRBD1	TRBV19
CAWRRTGTGARDRSYEQYF	TGTGCCTGGCGACGAACCGGGACAGGGGCCCGGGATAGGTCCTACGAGCAGTACTTC	TRBJ2-7	NA	TRBD1	TRBV30
CASRSTGTGELFF	TGCGCCAGCCGCAGTACGGGCACCGGGGAGCTGTTTTTT	TRBJ2-2	NA	NA	TRBV5-1
CASSPRPAAGELFF	TGTGCCAGCAGCCCCCGTCCAGCCGCCGGGGAGCTGTTTTTT	TRBJ2-2	NA	NA	TRBV6-5
CSVGAQSSYNEQFF	TGCAGCGTTGGCGCCCAGAGCTCCTACAATGAGCAGTTCTTC	TRBJ2-1	NA	NA	TRBV29-1
CASSLFFGETQYF	TGTGCCAGCAGCTTATTCTTCGGAGAGACCCAGTACTTC	TRBJ2-5	NA	NA	TRBV7-8
CASGGLNEKLFF	TGTGCCAGCGGCGGCCTTAATGAAAAACTGTTTTTT	TRBJ1-4	NA	NA	TRBV6-1
CASSRLSGAGTSGYTF	TGTGCCAGCAGCCGCCTCTCCGGGGCAGGGACGTCTGGCTACACCTTC	TRBJ1-2	NA	NA	TRBV5-4
CASSTSWGSYGYTF	TGTGCCAGTAGTACCTCCTGGGGAAGCTATGGCTACACCTTC	TRBJ1-2	few	NA	TRBV19
CASRGGSTEAFF	TGTGCCAGCAGAGGAGGCTCCACTGAAGCTTTCTTT	TRBJ1-1	few	NA	TRBV6-1
CASSGWGLASYEQYF	TGTGCCAGCAGTGGATGGGGCCTGGCTTCCTACGAGCAGTACTTC	TRBJ2-7	once	NA	TRBV2
CASSVGGAETGDYEQYF	TGTGCCAGCAGCGTAGGGGGGGCTGAGACAGGCGACTACGAGCAGTACTTC	TRBJ2-7	once	NA	TRBV9
CASSLAVLADYEQYF	TGTGCCAGCAGCTTAGCGGTTCTAGCGGATTACGAGCAGTACTTC	TRBJ2-7	NA	TRBD2	TRBV11-2
CASSPRGAGNQPQHF	TGTGCCAGCTCACCGAGGGGGGCAGGGAATCAGCCCCAGCATTTT	TRBJ1-5	NA	NA	TRBV18
CASSLSTVMNTEAFF	TGTGCCAGCAGTTTATCGACGGTGATGAACACTGAAGCTTTCTTT	TRBJ1-1	NA	NA	TRBV28
CASGRTGETQYF	TGCGCCAGCGGGAGGACAGGGGAGACCCAGTACTTC	TRBJ2-5	NA	TRBD1	TRBV5-1
CASIPWARGFGNQPQHF	TGTGCCAGCATCCCCTGGGCCAGGGGGTTTGGCAATCAGCCCCAGCATTTT	TRBJ1-5	NA	TRBD1	TRBV6-4
CASRGTLNTEAFF	TGTGCCAGCAGGGGGACGCTTAACACTGAAGCTTTCTTT	TRBJ1-1	NA	NA	TRBV5-4
CASSYSEFTDTQYF	TGTGCCAGCAGTTACTCGGAGTTCACAGATACGCAGTATTTT	TRBJ2-3	few	NA	TRBV6-5
CASSIWGTGGRNIQYF	TGTGCCAGTAGTATATGGGGGACAGGGGGCCGGAACATTCAGTACTTC	TRBJ2-4	NA	TRBD1	TRBV19
CASSPLTGGLNSPLHF	TGTGCCAGCAGCCCACTGACAGGGGGTTTAAATTCACCCCTCCACTTT	TRBJ1-6	NA	TRBD1	TRBV11-2
CASSRGGALNNEQFF	TGTGCCAGCAGCCGCGGGGGGGCCTTAAACAATGAGCAGTTCTTC	TRBJ2-1	NA	TRBD2	TRBV11-2
CASSPQGRYQPQHF	TGTGCCAGCAGCCCCCAAGGGAGGTATCAGCCCCAGCATTTT	TRBJ1-5	NA	NA	TRBV14